A selection of T cell receptor beta chains follows, all from one sample in a study of cytomegalovirus exposure and HLA in healthy donors. The repertoire was sequenced with immunoSEQ multiplex PCR; TCRdb's copy has only in-frame clones and lacks some. The sample data list some 130,000 clones. The sample comprised PBMCs. These receptors were taken from a young man in good health and CMV-seronegative. CDR3s include the opening cysteine and the closing phenylalanine or tryptophan. The D gene is left open where the match is weak.

>TRBV5-1|TRBJ1-6|-
TGCGCCAGCAGCTCTGATAGATATAATTCACCCCTCCACTTT
CASSSDRYNSPLHF
>TRBV11-3|TRBJ1-3|TRBD1
TGTGCCAGCAGTTTGGACAGGGGCCCATCCTCTGGAAACACCATATATTTT
CASSLDRGPSSGNTIYF
>TRBV9|TRBJ2-7|-
TGTGCCAGCAGCGTAGGGGTAGGGGGCGAGCAGTACTTC
CASSVGVGGEQYF
>TRBV7-2|TRBJ1-4|TRBD1
TGTGCCAGCAGCCCGATGACAGGGATGGAGGAAAAACTGTTTTTT
CASSPMTGMEEKLFF
>TRBV4-3|TRBJ2-1|-
TGCGCCAGCAGCCAAGATGTTTCGCTAGGTATAGGGCAGTTCTTC
CASSQDVSLGIGQFF
>TRBV5-1|TRBJ1-5|-
TGCGCCAGCAGCTTGGTGGGGGGAAGCAATCAGCCCCAGCATTTT
CASSLVGGSNQPQHF
>TRBV5-6|TRBJ2-1|TRBD2
TGTGCCAGCAGCTTGAGTTCGGGCGGGAGTTTTAACAATGAGCAGTTCTTC
CASSLSSGGSFNNEQFF
>TRBV9|TRBJ1-4|TRBD1
TGTGCCAGCAGCTACGACAGGGGTGGAGAAAAACTGTTTTTT
CASSYDRGGEKLFF
>TRBV7-8|TRBJ2-1|-
TGTGCCAGCAGCTCCAACCTAAAGGAGCAGTTCTTC
CASSSNLKEQFF
>TRBV9|TRBJ1-4|TRBD1
TGTGCCAGCAGCCCTGGGGACAGGGAAGGAGAAAAACTGTTTTTT
CASSPGDREGEKLFF